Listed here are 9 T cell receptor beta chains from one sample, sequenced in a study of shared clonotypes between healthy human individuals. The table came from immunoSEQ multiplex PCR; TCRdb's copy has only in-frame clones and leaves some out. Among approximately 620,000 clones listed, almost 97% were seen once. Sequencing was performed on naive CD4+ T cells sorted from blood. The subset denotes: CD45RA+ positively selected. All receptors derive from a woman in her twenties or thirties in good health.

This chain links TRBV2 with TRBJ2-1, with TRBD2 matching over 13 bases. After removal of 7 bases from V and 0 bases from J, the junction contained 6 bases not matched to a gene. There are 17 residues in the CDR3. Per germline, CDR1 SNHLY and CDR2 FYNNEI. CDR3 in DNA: TGTGCCAGCATGGGACTAGCGGGACGAAGCTCCTACAATGAGCAGTTCTTC. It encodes CASMGLAGRSSYNEQFF.

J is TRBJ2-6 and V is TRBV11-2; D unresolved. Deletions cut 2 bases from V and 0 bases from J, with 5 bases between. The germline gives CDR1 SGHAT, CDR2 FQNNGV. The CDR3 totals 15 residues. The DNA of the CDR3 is TGTGCCAGCAGCTTATCCTTCTCTGGGGCCAACGTCCTGACTTTC. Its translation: CASSLSFSGANVLTF.

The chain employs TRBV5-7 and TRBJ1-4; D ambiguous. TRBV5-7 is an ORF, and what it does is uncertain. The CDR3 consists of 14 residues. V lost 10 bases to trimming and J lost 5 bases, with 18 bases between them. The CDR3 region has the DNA TGTGCCGAGCCCCTCGGGGTTTTAAATGAAAAACTGTTTTTT. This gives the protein CAEPLGVLNEKLFF.

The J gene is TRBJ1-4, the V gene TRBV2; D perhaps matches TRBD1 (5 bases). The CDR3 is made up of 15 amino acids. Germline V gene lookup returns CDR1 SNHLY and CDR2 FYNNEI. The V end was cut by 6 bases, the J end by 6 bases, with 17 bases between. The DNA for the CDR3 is TGTGCCAGCAGCCTAGCGGGGCTGGGGGATGAAAAACTGTTTTTT. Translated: CASSLAGLGDEKLFF.

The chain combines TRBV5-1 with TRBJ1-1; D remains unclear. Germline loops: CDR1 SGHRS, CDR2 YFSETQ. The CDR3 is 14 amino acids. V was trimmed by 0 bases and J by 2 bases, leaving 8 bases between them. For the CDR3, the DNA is TGCGCCAGCAGCTTGGTGGAGCCAAACACTGAAGCTTTCTTT. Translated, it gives CASSLVEPNTEAFF.

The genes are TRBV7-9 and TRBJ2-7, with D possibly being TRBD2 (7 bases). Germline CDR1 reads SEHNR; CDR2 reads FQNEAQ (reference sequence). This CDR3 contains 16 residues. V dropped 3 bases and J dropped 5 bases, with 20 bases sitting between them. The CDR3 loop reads CASSFRRGRELNEQYF. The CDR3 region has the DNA TGTGCCAGCAGCTTCCGTCGGGGGCGGGAGTTAAACGAGCAGTACTTC.

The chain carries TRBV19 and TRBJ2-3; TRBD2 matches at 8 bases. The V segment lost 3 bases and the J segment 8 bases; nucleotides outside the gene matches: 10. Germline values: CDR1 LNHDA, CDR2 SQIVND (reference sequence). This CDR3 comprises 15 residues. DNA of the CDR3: TGTGCCAGTAGTATCTCGAGCGGGAGTTCAACTACGCAGTATTTT. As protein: CASSISSGSSTTQYF.

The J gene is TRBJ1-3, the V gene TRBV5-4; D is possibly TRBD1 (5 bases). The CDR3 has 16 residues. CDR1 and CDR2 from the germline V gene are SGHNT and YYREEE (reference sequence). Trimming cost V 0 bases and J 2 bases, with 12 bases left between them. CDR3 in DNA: TGTGCCAGCAGCTTGGACGCCGGGGGGGCTGGAAACACCATATATTTT. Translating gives CASSLDAGGAGNTIYF.

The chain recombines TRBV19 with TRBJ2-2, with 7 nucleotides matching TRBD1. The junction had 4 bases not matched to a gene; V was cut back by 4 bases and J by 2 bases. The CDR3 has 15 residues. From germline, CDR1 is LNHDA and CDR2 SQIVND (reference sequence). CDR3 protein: CASSRRQGNTGELFF. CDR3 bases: TGTGCCAGTAGTAGGCGACAGGGAAACACCGGGGAGCTGTTTTTT. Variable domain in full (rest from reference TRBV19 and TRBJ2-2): DGGITQSPKYLFRKEGQNVTLSCEQNLNHDAMYWYRQDPGQGLRLIYYSQIVNDFQKGDIAEGYSVSREKKESFPLTVTSAQKNPTAFYLCASSRRQGNTGELFFGEGSRLTVL.